This TCR beta chain derives from a study of glioma-infiltrating T cells after dendritic cell vaccination. CDR1 LNHDA and CDR2 SQIVND come from the germline V gene (reference sequence). The V end lost 7 bases, the J end lost 2 bases, and 17 bases lay between the germline ends. This CDR3 has 15 amino acids. The table came from immunoSEQ multiplex PCR; TCRdb's copy has only in-frame clones and leaves some out. The data show approximately 82,000 clones, around nine tenths seen once. The sequence came from a human donor with glioblastoma. Sequencing used blood, obtained before dendritic cell vaccination. The V call is TRBV19, the J call TRBJ1-1; no clear D gene. The CDR3 sequence is CASNAPAGGNTEAFF. The CDR3 nucleotides read TGTGCCAGTAATGCTCCGGCAGGAGGAAACACTGAAGCTTTCTTT.